This T cell receptor (beta chain) was captured in a study of spatial heterogeneity in lung cancer. Study observations and caveats: Expanded tumor TCRs that were ubiquitous appeared in blood more at resection than follow-up.

Worth noting for this clonotype: The antigen is unknown.

The germline gives CDR1 MNHEY, CDR2 SVGEGT. The CDR3 is 17 amino acids. V lost 0 bases and J lost 7; bases outside the gene matches: 11. Time point noted: sample taken at primary tumor resection. No cell sorting; template was whole RNA from tumor, lung tissue or PBMC. Carried by each TCR cDNA molecule was a unique molecular identifier. TCRdb recomputed calls from the 5' RACE reads with MiXCR, one row per CDR3 protein. Of 30,000 to 40,000 distinct CDR3 sequences listed, around 5.2% are singletons. The source of this sequence is a female donor with early-stage non-small cell lung cancer. The chain employs TRBV6-2 or TRBV6-3 and TRBJ2-1; 8 bases fit TRBD2. Sequencing was performed on PBMCs, taken at surgery. The CDR3 region is CASSYSEAGLDWNEQFF. The CDR3 coding sequence is TGTGCCAGCAGTTACTCCGAGGCGGGACTAGATTGGAATGAGCAGTTCTTC.